The 3 T cell receptor beta chains listed next were all sequenced from one sample in a study of shared clonotypes between healthy human individuals. The data were produced by immunoSEQ multiplex PCR, yet TCRdb's version contains in-frame clones alone and is incomplete. The sample lists 2 million to 2.5 million clones, roughly 95% seen once, with around 0.13% in the top ten. The sequenced sample consisted of naive CD4+ T cells sorted from blood. Subset in this sample: CD45RA+ positively selected. These receptors were obtained from a man aged 18 to 30 in good health.

The chain has TRBV18 and TRBJ2-5; 7 bases align to TRBD1. The CDR3 spans 16 residues. CDR1 and CDR2 (germline): KGHSH, LQKENI. V dropped 0 bases and J dropped 3; count of bases not matched to a gene: 7. The chain's CDR3 is CASSPPSRGSKETQYF. The CDR3 DNA sequence: TGTGCCAGCTCACCACCCTCCAGGGGGAGCAAAGAGACCCAGTACTTC.

Details on this clone: One junction end does not reproduce the germline sequence, and a read error may be involved. The rearrangement joins TRBV7-7 to TRBJ2-3; D may correspond to TRBD1 or TRBD2 (5 bases each). This CDR3 contains 13 residues. CDR1 and CDR2 (germline): SSHAT, FNYEAQ (reference sequence). In DNA, the CDR3 is TGTGCTAGCAGCCAGGGACGCGGGGATACGCAGTATTTT. Translated: CASSQGRGDTQYF.

This clone was observed a single time. The gene calls are TRBV5-4 and TRBJ2-7; TRBD1 is a possible D gene (5 bases). The CDR3 runs to 15 residues. V was trimmed by 3 bases and J by 2 bases, leaving 15 bases between them. The germline CDR1 and CDR2 sequences are SGHNT and YYREEE (reference sequence). CDR3 in amino acids: CASSSQGGPTYEQYF. The DNA of the CDR3 is TGTGCCAGCAGCTCCCAGGGCGGCCCCACCTACGAGCAGTACTTC.